This passage covers 20 T cell receptor beta chains from one sample sequenced in a study of shared clonotypes between healthy human individuals. Profiling relied on immunoSEQ multiplex PCR, and the TCRdb table lists in-frame clones only, not all of them. The sample includes about 2.5 million clones, 92% of them seen just once. The sample taken for sequencing was naive CD4+ T cells from PBMCs. Subset described: CD45RA+ positively selected. The receptors come from a man between 18 and 29 years old in good health. Some clones in this sample may be carry-over from other donors' samples.

The rearrangement joins TRBV29-1 to TRBJ2-7; D possibly matches TRBD1 or TRBD2 (6 bases each). Trimming pared 2 bases from V and 4 bases from J, leaving 27 bases between. CDR3 size: 18 residues. The germline V gene encodes CDR1 SQVTM and CDR2 ANQGSEA. The CDR3 is CSVEWAGGANGAGYEQYF. CDR3 in DNA: TGCAGCGTTGAATGGGCCGGGGGCGCAAATGGGGCCGGTTACGAGCAGTACTTC.

The chain recombines TRBV30 with TRBJ1-2; a possible D gene is TRBD1 (5 bases). CDR1 GTSNPN and CDR2 SVGIG come from the germline V gene (reference sequence). The CDR3 loop spans 14 amino acids. Trimming took 2 bases from V and 6 from J, leaving 16 bases between them. The CDR3 reads CAWSPASRVNGYTF. The CDR3 nucleotides read TGTGCCTGGAGTCCCGCAAGCAGGGTCAATGGCTACACCTTC.

V and J are TRBV25-1 and TRBJ2-1; 11 nucleotides agree with TRBD2. The V gene end was trimmed by 4 bases and the J gene end by 9 bases; junction bases not matched to a gene: 11. The CDR3 totals 16 residues. The V gene's germline CDR1 is MGHDK and CDR2 SYGVNS. This CDR3 is CASSALGSGRGSEQFF. Here the CDR3 DNA reads TGTGCCAGCAGTGCCCTCGGTAGCGGGAGGGGGAGTGAGCAGTTCTTC. Using reference TRBV25-1 and TRBJ2-1 for the parts outside the CDR3, the full variable domain is EADIYQTPRYLVIGTGKKITLECSQTMGHDKMYWYQQDPGMELHLIHYSYGVNSTEKGDLSSESTVSRIRTEHFPLTLESARPSHTSQYLCASSALGSGRGSEQFFGPGTRLTVL.

The V call is TRBV7-8, the J call TRBJ1-5; 10 bases fit TRBD1. There are 16 residues in the CDR3. Germline V gene sequence: CDR1 SGHVS, CDR2 FQNEAQ. V lost 4 bases, J lost 1 base, and 4 bases stayed unmatched. CDR3 coding DNA: TGTGCCAGCAGCTCACGACAGGGGGCCAGCAATCAGCCCCAGCATTTT. Protein sequence: CASSSRQGASNQPQHF. The variable domain in full, with the rest retrieved from reference TRBV7-8 and TRBJ1-5, is GAGVSQSPRYKVAKRGQDVALRCDPISGHVSLFWYQQALGQGPEFLTYFQNEAQLDKSGLPSDRFFAERPEGSVSTLKIQRTQQEDSAVYLCASSSRQGASNQPQHFGDGTRLSIL.

The V gene is TRBV5-5, the J gene TRBJ1-5; 9 nucleotides align to TRBD1. CDR3 length equals 16 residues. CDR1 is SGHKS, CDR2 YYEKEE, per germline (reference sequence). V lost 3 bases to trimming and J lost 7 bases; unmatched junction nucleotides: 11. The CDR3 DNA sequence: TGTGCCAGCAGCTCGACCGGGACAGGGTTGGACCAGCCCCAGCATTTT. Its protein product is CASSSTGTGLDQPQHF.

The rearrangement links TRBV4-2 to TRBJ2-7; D gene ambiguous. The CDR3 has 16 amino acids. The germline V gene encodes CDR1 LGHNA and CDR2 YNFKEQ. Trimming cost V 4 bases and J 0 bases, with 16 bases left between them. The CDR3 sequence is CASSLGLDASSYEQYF. The DNA for the CDR3 is TGTGCCAGCAGCCTGGGGTTGGACGCGAGCTCCTACGAGCAGTACTTC.

The chain recombines TRBV4-3 with TRBJ2-6; 7 bases agree with TRBD1. Trimming cost V 0 bases and J 0 bases; bases outside gene matches: 5. This CDR3 spans 18 amino acids. Germline V gene data show CDR1 as LGHNA and CDR2 as YSLEER. CDR3 sequence reads: CASSQEGQTSSGANVLTF. The CDR3 nucleotides are TGCGCCAGCAGCCAAGAGGGACAGACCAGCTCTGGGGCCAACGTCCTGACTTTC.

The gene calls are TRBV27 and TRBJ1-3, with unresolved D. Trimming pared 6 bases from V and 0 bases from J, leaving 9 bases between. Germline V gives CDR1 MNHEY, CDR2 SMNVEV (reference sequence). CDR3 size: 14 residues. CDR3 amino acids: CASSPSGSGNTIYF. DNA of the CDR3: TGTGCCAGCAGCCCGTCGGGCTCTGGAAACACCATATATTTT.

This chain joins TRBV18 and TRBJ2-7; a weak D match, TRBD1 (6 bases). CDR3 length equals 15 residues. Germline V gene data show CDR1 as KGHSH and CDR2 as LQKENI. With 3 bases removed from V and 3 bases from J, the gap between germline ends came to 15 bases. This CDR3 reads CASSPVNRDHYEQYF. The CDR3 DNA reads as TGTGCCAGCTCACCGGTTAACAGGGACCACTACGAGCAGTACTTC.

The rearrangement joins TRBV18 to TRBJ2-7, with D tentatively TRBD1 or TRBD2 (7 bases each). The V and J ends lost 3 bases and 3 bases respectively, with 12 bases between them. Germline V lookup: CDR1 KGHSH, CDR2 LQKENI. The CDR3 is made up of 14 amino acids. The CDR3 loop reads CASSPQGGLYEQYF. The CDR3 nucleotides are TGTGCCAGCTCACCGCAGGGGGGGCTCTACGAGCAGTACTTC.

The count of this clone is one. The J gene is TRBJ2-1, the V gene TRBV10-3; 15 positions match TRBD2. The CDR3 contains 19 residues. The trim removed 3 bases at V and 1 base at J, leaving 7 bases unmatched. CDR1 and CDR2 (germline): ENHRY, SYGVKD. CDR3: CAISDRGLAGGHSYNEQFF. The CDR3, as DNA: TGTGCCATCAGTGACCGGGGACTAGCGGGAGGCCATTCCTACAATGAGCAGTTCTTC.

The chain joins TRBV28 to TRBJ2-5; 8 bases line up with TRBD1. CDR3 length: 15 amino acids. The trim removed 3 bases at V and 4 bases at J, leaving 7 bases unmatched. From germline, CDR1 is MDHEN and CDR2 SYDVKM. CDR3 coding DNA: TGTGCCAGCAGTTTTTCAGGGGGCATCGTAGAGACCCAGTACTTC. It specifies CASSFSGGIVETQYF.

The rearrangement uses TRBV27 and TRBJ2-7; no reliable D call. The CDR3 has 14 residues. V lost 7 bases to trimming and J lost 1 base, with 14 bases between them. Looked up from germline, CDR1 is MNHEY and CDR2 is SMNVEV (reference sequence). The CDR3 coding sequence is TGTGCCAGCAAAATTAAGCCCCCATCCTACGAGCAGTACTTC. Its protein product is CASKIKPPSYEQYF.

In this sample, this clone turned up once. V is TRBV25-1 and J is TRBJ2-3, with a weak D call TRBD2 (6 bases). Trimming took 9 bases from V and 0 from J, leaving 16 bases between them. CDR3 length equals 15 residues. Germline V gene sequence: CDR1 MGHDK, CDR2 SYGVNS. CDR3 sequence: CASGFSGPSTDTQYF. The CDR3 DNA is TGTGCCAGTGGATTTAGCGGCCCTAGCACAGATACGCAGTATTTT.

The CDR3 nucleotides are TGTGCCAGCAGTTACTCTAAGTTCCACGAGCAGTACTTC. This translates into CASSYSKFHEQYF. The chain couples TRBV6-5 to TRBJ2-7; D remains unclear. Trimming shortened V by 0 bases and J by 5 bases, and 8 bases separated the two germline ends. Per germline, CDR1 MNHEY and CDR2 SVGAGI. The CDR3 sequence is 13 residues long.

This sequence joins TRBV7-9 and TRBJ2-3; D is uncertain. The CDR3 spans 14 residues. Trimming left V 3 bases short and J 2 bases short, with 9 bases between. Germline CDR1 is SEHNR and CDR2 is FQNEAQ (reference sequence). CDR3 region: CASSFAPYTDTQYF. The CDR3 DNA reads TGTGCCAGCAGCTTCGCCCCCTACACAGATACGCAGTATTTT.

In its sample, this clone was seen once. The rearrangement joins TRBV6-4 to TRBJ2-5; no reliable D call. Trimming took 8 bases from V and 0 from J, leaving 7 bases between them. Per germline, CDR1 MRHNA and CDR2 SNTAGT. The CDR3 is 12 amino acids. The CDR3 spells CASLSYQETQYF. The CDR3 DNA reads TGTGCCAGCCTGTCGTACCAAGAGACCCAGTACTTC.

The chain links TRBV4-1 to TRBJ2-3; 11 bases match TRBD2. The CDR3 runs 19 residues. CDR1 and CDR2 (germline): MGHRA, YSYEKL. V dropped 4 bases and J dropped 0; count of bases not matched to a gene: 12. DNA of the CDR3: TGCGCCAGCAGCCGGAGGGTAGCGGGGGGGGACTATAGCACAGATACGCAGTATTTT. It translates to CASSRRVAGGDYSTDTQYF.

The J gene is TRBJ2-1, the V gene TRBV27; 9 bases fit TRBD1. Per germline, CDR1 MNHEY and CDR2 SMNVEV (reference sequence). This CDR3 has 17 residues. The V and J ends lost 8 bases and 0 bases, in that order; junction bases with no gene match: 11. CDR3 protein: CASQPGQGYGSYNEQFF. As DNA, the CDR3 is TGTGCCAGCCAACCGGGACAGGGATACGGCTCCTACAATGAGCAGTTCTTC.

Comment on this clone: Compared with germline, one end of the junction differs, possibly owing to a read error. The chain uses TRBV2 and TRBJ1-2; 7 bases map to TRBD1. The CDR3 is 18 residues long. Germline-derived CDR1 and CDR2 are SNHLY and FYNNEI. This chain's CDR3 is CASSEGGAGTVTKYGYTF. The CDR3 DNA is TGTGCCAGCAGTGAAGGAGGGGCCGGGACAGTGACTAAATATGGCTACACCTTC.